The 3 T cell receptor beta chains given below trace back to one sample, sequenced in a study of T cells in Graves' hyperthyroidism and ophthalmopathy. RNA transcripts provided the source from which TCR beta CDR3 regions were amplified. HTBI primers were employed in a first-round RT-PCR of the TCR CDR3. TCRdb processed the multiplex PCR reads anew with MiXCR; each CDR3 protein has one entry. The sample records 500,000 to 650,000 distinct CDR3 sequences, roughly 17% being singletons. Source material: blood. Every receptor here comes from a woman between 18 and 29 years old with Graves' ophthalmopathy.

The J gene is TRBJ2-2, the V gene TRBV12-3 or TRBV12-4; 8 nucleotides match TRBD1. The CDR3 consists of 17 residues. J lost 8 bases, V lost 5 bases, and 16 bases had no gene match. The DNA for the CDR3 is TGTGCCAGCAGTCGTAAAGGACAGGGATCATATCAGGGGGAGCTGTTTTTT. Translation: CASSRKGQGSYQGELFF.

The table lists this clonotype with a few counts. The genes are TRBV27 and TRBJ1-5; D perhaps matches TRBD1 (5 bases). Germline V gene data show CDR1 as MNHEY and CDR2 as SMNVEV (reference sequence). Trimming removed 0 bases at V and 7 bases at J, with 7 bases between. CDR3 length equals 13 residues. CDR3 sequence reads: CASSLSDRQPQHF. CDR3 DNA: TGTGCCAGCAGTTTATCCGACAGACAGCCCCAGCATTTT.

The chain couples TRBV5-4 to TRBJ1-1; D not certain. CDR1 and CDR2 (germline): SGHNT, YYREEE (reference sequence). V was cut by 5 bases and J by 0 bases, with 11 bases left in between. This CDR3 has 14 amino acids. CDR3 coding DNA: TGTGCCAGCAGTCGTAGCAGCATGAACACTGAAGCTTTCTTT. It encodes CASSRSSMNTEAFF.